This TCR beta chain was profiled in a study of cytomegalovirus exposure and HLA in healthy donors. Broader study findings: Rarity characterized most TCR sequences, yet some public TCRs appeared in many donors. The listing of some 170 TCR beta chains classed them as cytomegalovirus-associated.

The study drew the donors from its approximately 130-subject validation cohort, separate from the approximately 700-subject first cohort. Worth noting for this clone: Antigen specificity is unknown.

Data came from immunoSEQ multiplex PCR; TCRdb stores just in-frame clones and leaves some out. The top ten hold 9% to 9.5% of the sample, which has about 130,000 clones, roughly 89% seen once. The sequencing input was PBMCs. The source is a woman aged 18-30 years in good health and CMV-seropositive.

The CDR3: CASSFKYGAGAGSGANVLTF. The CDR3 DNA follows: TGTGCCAGCAGCTTCAAATATGGTGCGGGGGCAGGCTCTGGGGCCAACGTCCTGACTTTC. The gene calls are TRBV7-6 and TRBJ2-6; D may be TRBD2 (7 bases). V lost 3 bases and J 0 bases, leaving 21 bases between the germline ends. Germline V lookup: CDR1 SGHVS, CDR2 FNYEAQ. The length of the CDR3 is 20 residues.